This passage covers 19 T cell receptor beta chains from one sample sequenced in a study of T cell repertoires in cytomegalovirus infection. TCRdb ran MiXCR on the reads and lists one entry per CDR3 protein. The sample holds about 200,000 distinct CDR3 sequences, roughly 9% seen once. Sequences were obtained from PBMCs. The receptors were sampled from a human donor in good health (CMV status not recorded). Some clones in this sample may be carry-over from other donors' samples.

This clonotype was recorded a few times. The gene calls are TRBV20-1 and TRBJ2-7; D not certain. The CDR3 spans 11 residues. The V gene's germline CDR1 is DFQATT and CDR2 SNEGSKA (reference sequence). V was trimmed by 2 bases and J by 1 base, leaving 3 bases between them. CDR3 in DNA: TGCAGTGCTAGAAAATCCTACGAGCAGTACTTC. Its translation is CSARKSYEQYF.

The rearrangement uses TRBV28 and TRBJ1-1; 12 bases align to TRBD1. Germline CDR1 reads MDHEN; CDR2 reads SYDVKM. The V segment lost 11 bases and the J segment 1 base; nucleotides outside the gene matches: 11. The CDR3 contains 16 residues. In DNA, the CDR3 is TGTGCCCCTCGTTTGGGACAGGGGGCTCAGAACACTGAAGCTTTCTTT. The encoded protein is CAPRLGQGAQNTEAFF.

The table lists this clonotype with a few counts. The CDR3 nucleotides are TGTGCCACCAGTGATTTATGGACGGACGGAAACACCATATATTTT. Amino acids: CATSDLWTDGNTIYF. V gene TRBV24-1 combines with J gene TRBJ1-3; D not certain. Per the germline V gene, CDR1 is KGHDR and CDR2 is SFDVKD. V was trimmed by 1 base and J by 4 bases, leaving 10 bases between them. The CDR3 contains 15 residues.

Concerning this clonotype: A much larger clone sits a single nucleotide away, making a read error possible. DNA of the CDR3: TGTGCCAGCAGCTTGTACGGCCCTCACGCCTACGAGCAGTACTTC. As protein: CASSLYGPHAYEQYF. The gene calls are TRBV5-5 and TRBJ2-7; D not certain. Trimming cost V 1 base and J 2 bases, with 13 bases left between them. The V gene's germline CDR1 is SGHKS and CDR2 YYEKEE (reference sequence). This CDR3 contains 15 residues.

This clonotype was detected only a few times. The CDR3 bases are TGTGCCAGCAGTTACAGGGACACTGAAGCTTTCTTT. Amino acid sequence: CASSYRDTEAFF. This chain links TRBV6-6 with TRBJ1-1; D unclear. Looked up from germline, CDR1 is MNHNY and CDR2 is SVGAGI (reference sequence). The CDR3 length is 12 residues. The ends were cut back, 2 bases at V and 3 bases at J, with 4 bases in the middle.

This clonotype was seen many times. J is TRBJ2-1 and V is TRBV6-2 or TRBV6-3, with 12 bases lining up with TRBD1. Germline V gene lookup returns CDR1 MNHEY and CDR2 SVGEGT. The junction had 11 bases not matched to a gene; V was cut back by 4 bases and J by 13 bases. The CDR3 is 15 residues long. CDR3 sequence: CASSLGDRGRRGQFF. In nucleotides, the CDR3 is TGTGCCAGCAGTTTAGGGGACAGGGGGCGCCGGGGACAGTTCTTC.

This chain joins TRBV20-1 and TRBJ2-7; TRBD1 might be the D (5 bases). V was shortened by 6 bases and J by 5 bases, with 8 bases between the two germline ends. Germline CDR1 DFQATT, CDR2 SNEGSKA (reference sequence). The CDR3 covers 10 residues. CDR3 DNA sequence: TGCAGTGCCAGGGCGGACGAGCAGTACTTC. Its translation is CSARADEQYF.

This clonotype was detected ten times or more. This CDR3 reads CASSYRQILPYNEQFF. The CDR3 nucleotides are TGTGCCAGCAGTTATCGACAGATCCTCCCCTACAATGAGCAGTTCTTC. The rearrangement uses TRBV5-6 and TRBJ2-1; TRBD1 is a possible D gene (5 bases). Germline loops: CDR1 SGHDT, CDR2 YYEEEE. Trimming cost V 5 bases and J 2 bases, with 17 bases left between them. The length of the CDR3 is 16 residues.

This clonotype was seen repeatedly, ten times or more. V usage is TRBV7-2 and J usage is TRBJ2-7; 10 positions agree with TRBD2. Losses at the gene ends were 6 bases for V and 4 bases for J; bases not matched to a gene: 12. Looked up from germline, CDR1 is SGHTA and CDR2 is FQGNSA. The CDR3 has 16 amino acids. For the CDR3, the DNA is TGTGCCAGCAGTCTAAGGTCTAGCGGGAGTAGTTACGAGCAGTACTTC. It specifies CASSLRSSGSSYEQYF. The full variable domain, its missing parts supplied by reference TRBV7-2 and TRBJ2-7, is GAGVSQSPSNKVTEKGKDVELRCDPISGHTALYWYRQSLGQGLEFLIYFQGNSAPDKSGLPSDRFSAERTGGSVSTLTIQRTQQEDSAVYLCASSLRSSGSSYEQYFGPGTRLTVT.

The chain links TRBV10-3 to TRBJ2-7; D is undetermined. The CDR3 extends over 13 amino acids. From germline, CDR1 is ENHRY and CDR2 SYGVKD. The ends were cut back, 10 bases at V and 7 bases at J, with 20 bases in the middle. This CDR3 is CATSPGSSEEQYF. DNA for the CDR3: TGTGCCACTTCACCGGGTTCATCGGAGGAGCAGTACTTC.

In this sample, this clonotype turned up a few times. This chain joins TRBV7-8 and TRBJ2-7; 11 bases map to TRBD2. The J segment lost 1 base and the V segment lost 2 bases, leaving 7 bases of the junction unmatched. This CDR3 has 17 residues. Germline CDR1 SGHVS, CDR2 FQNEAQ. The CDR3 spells CASSLTTSGERSYEQYF. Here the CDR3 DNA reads TGTGCCAGCAGCTTAACGACTAGCGGGGAGCGATCCTACGAGCAGTACTTC.

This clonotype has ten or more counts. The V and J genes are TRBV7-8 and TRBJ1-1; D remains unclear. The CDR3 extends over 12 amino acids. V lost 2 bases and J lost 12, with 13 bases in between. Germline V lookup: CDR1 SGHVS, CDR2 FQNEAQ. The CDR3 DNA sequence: TGTGCCAGCAGCTTACAACGGACCGAGCCTTTCTTT. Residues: CASSLQRTEPFF.

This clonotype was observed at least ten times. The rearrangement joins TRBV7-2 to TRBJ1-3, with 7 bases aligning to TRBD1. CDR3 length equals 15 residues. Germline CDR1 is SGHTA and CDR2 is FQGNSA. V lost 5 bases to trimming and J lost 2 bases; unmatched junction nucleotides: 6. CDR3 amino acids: CASSLTGQTGNTIYF. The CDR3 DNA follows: TGTGCCAGCAGCCTCACGGGACAGACTGGAAACACCATATATTTT.

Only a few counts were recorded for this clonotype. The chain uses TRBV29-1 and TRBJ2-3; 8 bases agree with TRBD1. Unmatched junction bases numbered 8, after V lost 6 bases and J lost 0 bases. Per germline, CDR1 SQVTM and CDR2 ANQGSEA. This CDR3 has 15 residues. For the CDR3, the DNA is TGCAGCGTCAAGAGGGACAGGCCTAGCACAGATACGCAGTATTTT. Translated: CSVKRDRPSTDTQYF.

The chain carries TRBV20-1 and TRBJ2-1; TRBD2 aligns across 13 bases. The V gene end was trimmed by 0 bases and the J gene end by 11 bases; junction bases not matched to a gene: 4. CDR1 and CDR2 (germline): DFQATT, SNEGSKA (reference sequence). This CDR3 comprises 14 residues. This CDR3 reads CSARERLAGGKQFF. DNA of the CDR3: TGCAGTGCTAGAGAACGACTAGCGGGGGGTAAGCAGTTCTTC.

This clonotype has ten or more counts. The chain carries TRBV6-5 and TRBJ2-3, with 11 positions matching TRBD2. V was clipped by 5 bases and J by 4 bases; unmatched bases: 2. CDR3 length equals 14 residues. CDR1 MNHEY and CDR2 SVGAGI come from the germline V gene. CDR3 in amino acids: CASSLAGGSDTQYF. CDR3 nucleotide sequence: TGTGCCAGCAGTCTAGCGGGGGGTTCAGATACGCAGTATTTT.

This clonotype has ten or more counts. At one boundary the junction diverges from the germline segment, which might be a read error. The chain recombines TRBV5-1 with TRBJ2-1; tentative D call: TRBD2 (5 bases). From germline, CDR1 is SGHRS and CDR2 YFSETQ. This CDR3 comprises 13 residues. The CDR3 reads CASSLSRDNEQFF. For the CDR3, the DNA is TGTGCCAGCAGCTTATCGAGGGACAATGAGCAGTTCTTC.

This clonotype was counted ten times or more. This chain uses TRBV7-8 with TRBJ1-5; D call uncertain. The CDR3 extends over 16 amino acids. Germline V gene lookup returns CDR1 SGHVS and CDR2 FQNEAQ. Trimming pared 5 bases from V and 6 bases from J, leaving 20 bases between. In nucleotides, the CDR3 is TGTGCCAGCAGCCCGAACGATCCGAGAGTGGGTCAGCCCCAGCATTTT. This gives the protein CASSPNDPRVGQPQHF.

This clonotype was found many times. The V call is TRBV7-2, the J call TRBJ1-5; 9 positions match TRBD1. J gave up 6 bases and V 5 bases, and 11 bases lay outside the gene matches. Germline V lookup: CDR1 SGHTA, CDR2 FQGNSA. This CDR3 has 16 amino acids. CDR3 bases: TGTGCCAGCAGCCCCCGTCCAGGACAGGGGTTTCAGCCCCAGCATTTT. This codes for CASSPRPGQGFQPQHF.